This record concerns one T cell receptor (beta chain) sequence. TCRdb's copy holds only in-frame clones and misses some; the assay was immunoSEQ multiplex PCR. Of about 72,000 clones in the sample, around 85% were seen once. CDR1 is SGDLS and CDR2 is YYNGEE in the germline V gene. The V and J ends lost 0 bases and 2 bases respectively, with 10 bases between them. The CDR3 has 15 amino acids. The sample is drawn from a study of early stage breast cancer tumors. Across the whole study: Most invasive tumors, about 75% of the 16, were ER+/PR+/HER2-. Samples were sequenced at about 9.7-fold average coverage.

The sequence was collected from a person between 55 and 70 years old with breast cancer. Sequenced input: blood. This chain uses TRBV9 with TRBJ2-3; maybe TRBD2 (6 bases). This CDR3 is CASSVVGGNTDTQYF. The CDR3 DNA follows: TGTGCCAGCAGCGTAGTTGGCGGGAACACAGATACGCAGTATTTT.